These T cell receptor beta chains were read from a single sample in a study of blood T cell repertoires in COVID-19. Data came from immunoSEQ multiplex PCR; TCRdb stores just in-frame clones and leaves some out. The data hold 100,000 to 150,000 clones, with about 82% observed a single time. Sequencing used peripheral blood. Receptor source: a human donor in a cohort sampled during active COVID-19. CDR3s leave out the opening cysteine and the closing phenylalanine or tryptophan. Clone size is not always given. Where it is, it says once, few, many or a class for expanded clones.

J gene: TRBJ1-5
clone size: -
V gene: TRBV25-1
CDR3 protein: ASSVPPPTDNQPQH

J gene: TRBJ1-5
clone size: -
V gene: TRBV24-1
CDR3 protein: ATSESGVGIAGPQH

J gene: TRBJ2-7
clone size: once
V gene: TRBV2
CDR3 protein: ASTGLVYEQY

J gene: TRBJ1-5
clone size: -
V gene: TRBV19
CDR3 protein: ASSIQAGSYSNQPQH

J gene: TRBJ1-5
clone size: -
V gene: TRBV24-1
CDR3 protein: ATSVGGDQPQH

J gene: TRBJ2-1
clone size: -
V gene: TRBV9
CDR3 protein: ASSARGSQPEGEQF

J gene: TRBJ2-7
clone size: -
V gene: TRBV19
CDR3 protein: ASSSDSSYEQY

J gene: TRBJ2-6
clone size: -
V gene: TRBV24-1
CDR3 protein: ATSPGTGYSGANVLT

J gene: TRBJ1-2
clone size: few
V gene: TRBV9
CDR3 protein: ASSVEQVPNSFYGYT

J gene: TRBJ1-1
clone size: -
V gene: TRBV5-6
CDR3 protein: ASSPRDRMDTEAF

J gene: TRBJ2-7
clone size: -
V gene: TRBV27
CDR3 protein: ASSLSASGGRYEQY

J gene: TRBJ2-7
clone size: few
V gene: TRBV19
CDR3 protein: ASSISGLYEQY

J gene: TRBJ1-5
clone size: once
V gene: TRBV27
CDR3 protein: ASSSQGILSNQPQH

J gene: TRBJ2-4
clone size: -
V gene: TRBV19
CDR3 protein: ASRDSGTSGRLGAKNIQY

J gene: TRBJ2-1
clone size: -
V gene: TRBV20-1
CDR3 protein: SALYNEQF

J gene: TRBJ2-7
clone size: few
V gene: TRBV4-3
CDR3 protein: ASSQDRLAEPNYEQY

J gene: TRBJ1-6
clone size: few
V gene: TRBV28
CDR3 protein: ASSLVSLGQGGSPLH

J gene: TRBJ2-7
clone size: -
V gene: TRBV29-1
CDR3 protein: SVVIWTGTYEQY

J gene: TRBJ1-2
clone size: -
V gene: TRBV12-3/TRBV12-4
CDR3 protein: ASGRYGYT

J gene: TRBJ1-5
clone size: -
V gene: TRBV4-1
CDR3 protein: ASSHRVGQPQH

J gene: TRBJ1-5
clone size: -
V gene: TRBV19
CDR3 protein: ASSMRVTQPQH

J gene: TRBJ2-7
clone size: -
V gene: TRBV28
CDR3 protein: ASSSPGGNRAEQY

J gene: TRBJ2-2
clone size: once
V gene: TRBV7-2
CDR3 protein: ASSLVLGGTGELF

J gene: TRBJ2-5
clone size: -
V gene: TRBV11-2
CDR3 protein: ASSSSSGSETQY

J gene: TRBJ2-5
clone size: -
V gene: TRBV2
CDR3 protein: ASSVQTSGNQETQY

J gene: TRBJ2-3
clone size: -
V gene: TRBV5-1
CDR3 protein: ASSLGVYPPDTQY

J gene: TRBJ1-3
clone size: -
V gene: TRBV3-1/TRBV3-2
CDR3 protein: ASISSGNTIY

J gene: TRBJ2-5
clone size: -
V gene: TRBV19
CDR3 protein: ASGSGGLGETQY

J gene: TRBJ1-1
clone size: -
V gene: TRBV15
CDR3 protein: ATSRAKSLLNTEAF

J gene: TRBJ1-5
clone size: -
V gene: TRBV11-2
CDR3 protein: ASSLGIQGNQPQH

J gene: TRBJ2-7
clone size: -
V gene: TRBV4-1
CDR3 protein: ASSQDLAPYEQY

J gene: TRBJ2-7
clone size: few
V gene: TRBV6-2/TRBV6-3
CDR3 protein: ASSYLDRASQY

J gene: TRBJ2-7
clone size: -
V gene: TRBV18
CDR3 protein: ASCTGSPYEQY

J gene: TRBJ1-2
clone size: -
V gene: TRBV5-1
CDR3 protein: ASTERERNYGYT

J gene: TRBJ2-1
clone size: -
V gene: TRBV4-2
CDR3 protein: ASSPRTSGDEQF

J gene: TRBJ2-7
clone size: -
V gene: TRBV5-1
CDR3 protein: ASSLRSYEQY

J gene: TRBJ2-7
clone size: -
V gene: TRBV5-1
CDR3 protein: ASSRSGGGPYEQY

J gene: TRBJ2-2
clone size: -
V gene: TRBV21-1
CDR3 protein: ASTRGMANTGELF

J gene: TRBJ1-4
clone size: -
V gene: TRBV9
CDR3 protein: ASSQGAELRKLF

J gene: TRBJ2-1
clone size: -
V gene: TRBV9
CDR3 protein: ASSTTSWSSYNEQF

J gene: TRBJ2-3
clone size: -
V gene: TRBV2
CDR3 protein: ASRGGTSRDTQY

J gene: TRBJ1-5
clone size: -
V gene: TRBV5-6
CDR3 protein: ASSFGRAHRGNQPQH

J gene: TRBJ1-5
clone size: -
V gene: TRBV28
CDR3 protein: ASSLWGLRQSHQPQH

J gene: TRBJ1-2
clone size: few
V gene: TRBV2
CDR3 protein: ASSEAVNYGYT

J gene: TRBJ2-1
clone size: -
V gene: TRBV6-5
CDR3 protein: ASTPLAGYNEQF

J gene: TRBJ2-3
clone size: -
V gene: TRBV27
CDR3 protein: ASSYTRDTQY

J gene: TRBJ2-2
clone size: -
V gene: TRBV14
CDR3 protein: ASSSQIGVPGELF

J gene: TRBJ2-1
clone size: -
V gene: TRBV9
CDR3 protein: ASSVTASYNEQF